At least ten counts were recorded for the clone carrying this T cell receptor (beta chain). Its antigen is unidentified. Beta-chain TCR CDR3 regions were amplified from RNA transcripts. First-round RT-PCR employed HTBI primers, with a second-round multiplex PCR after it. TCRdb ran MiXCR on the multiplex PCR reads and lists one entry per CDR3 protein. The sample holds some 390,000 distinct CDR3 sequences; about 17% are singletons and the top ten take around 1.6%. This entry comes from a study of Graves' ophthalmopathy and Graves' hyperthyroidism. Findings and caveats of the study: The model predicted progression of ophthalmopathy with a sensitivity of 60% to 71%, and its specificity was around 72%.

Presentation of ophthalmopathy in the donors involved moderate-to-severe activity, CAS ≥3, NOSPECS ≥4 and a duration under 3 months. The diagnosis was founded upon clinical symptoms, serum thyroxine, TRAb, thyroid ultrasound and orbital computed tomography. The CDR3 spans 13 residues. CDR1 MNHEY and CDR2 SVGAGI come from the germline V gene. Deletions cut 4 bases from V and 5 bases from J, with 9 bases between. This TCR came from a woman aged 18 to 35 with Graves' ophthalmopathy. The sequenced sample consisted of peripheral blood. V usage is TRBV6-5 and J usage is TRBJ1-5; D is unresolved. CDR3 loop: CASSLTRHQPQHF. The CDR3 DNA sequence: TGTGCCAGCAGTTTGACCCGACATCAGCCCCAGCATTTT.